The clone carrying this T cell receptor (beta chain) was seen at least ten times. Its antigen is as yet unknown. This sample was taken from a study of naive and memory T cell subsets. Study-level findings and limits: The RNA method is potentially sensitive to activation and differentiation changes.

The SP2 primer and nested alpha and beta constant region primers amplified ligated cDNA in four rounds. For blood and skin samples, reverse transcription used TCR alpha and beta constant primers. Each CDR3 protein is one row after TCRdb ran MiXCR on the UMI-ligation and nested PCR reads. This table has about 26,000 distinct CDR3 sequences, roughly 5.2% appearing once. TCR cDNA received a 3' ligated oligonucleotide that carried a UMI. Whole blood, over 2 ml, came from adult healthy volunteers. Reverse transcription used DNase-treated unsorted total RNA, aiming for roughly 1 to 1000 ng. CDR3 size: 12 residues. Germline lookup yields CDR1 SQVTM and CDR2 ANQGSEA. V was cut by 3 bases and J by 7 bases, with 13 bases left in between.

The specimen was blood. This receptor was identified in an adult in good health. This chain connects TRBV29-1 to TRBJ2-7; D gene uncertain. The CDR3 region has the DNA TGCAGCGTTGACGCGGAGCGCGAGGAGCAGTACTTC. This codes for CSVDAEREEQYF.